The sequence of this TCR beta chain was determined in a study of blood T cells in healthy people across ages. The CDR3 totals 16 residues. The V segment lost 3 bases and the J segment 10 bases; nucleotides outside the gene matches: 10. Alongside a J-beta primer mix, a sample-barcoded 5' primer served in a second PCR lasting about 6 to 12 cycles. TCRdb re-derived calls from the 5' RACE reads in MiXCR, one entry per CDR3 protein. The sample comprises approximately 1,700,000 distinct CDR3 sequences, about 39% of which are singletons, and more than 20% rests with the top ten. This clonotype has a handful of counts.

The gene calls are TRBV12-3 or TRBV12-4 and TRBJ1-6, with 9 bases lining up with TRBD1. The receptor was isolated from a human donor in good health. Sequencing used blood. CDR3 residues: CASSLGLGQGVSPLHF. CDR3 nucleotide sequence: TGTGCCAGCAGTTTGGGTTTGGGACAGGGAGTATCACCCCTCCACTTT.